The source of this T cell receptor beta chain is a study of T-cell reconstitution after alpha-beta-depleted transplantation in children. Study-level results: Alpha-beta T cells present about two months after transplant were reported to originate from several hundred expanded graft clones. The main origin of T-cell counts and diversity one year after transplant was newly produced T cells.

Using unique molecular identifiers, the investigators prepared the TCRbeta library. TCRdb independently ran MiXCR on the PCR reads; one entry per CDR3 protein. Among about a million distinct CDR3 sequences, less than 30% were seen once, and the ten largest hold roughly 28%. On this clonotype itself: Its antigen is still unknown.

Germline V CDR1 and CDR2: SGHKS, YYEKEE (reference sequence). The CDR3 sequence is 18 residues long. Deletions cut 7 bases from V and 0 bases from J, with 23 bases between. The chain uses TRBV5-5 and TRBJ2-1; D gene unclear. The sample consisted of PBMCs, mostly from graft donor cells, taken 360 days after TCRalphabeta/CD19-depleted stem cell transplant. The sequence came from a boy under two years old who had a stem cell transplant for SCID, so the T cells may come from the graft donor. CDR3 region: CASGPRRRSPSSYNEQFF. In DNA form, the CDR3 reads TGTGCCAGCGGACCACGCAGGAGAAGTCCGAGCTCCTACAATGAGCAGTTCTTC.